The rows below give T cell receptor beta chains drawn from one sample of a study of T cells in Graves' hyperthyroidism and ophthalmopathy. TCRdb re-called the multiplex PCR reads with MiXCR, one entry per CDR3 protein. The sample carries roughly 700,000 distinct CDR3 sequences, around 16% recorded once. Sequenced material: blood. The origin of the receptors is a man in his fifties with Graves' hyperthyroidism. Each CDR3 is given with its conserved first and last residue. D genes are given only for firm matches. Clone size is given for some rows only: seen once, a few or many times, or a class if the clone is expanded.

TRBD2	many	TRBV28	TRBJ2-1	TGTGCCAGCAGTTCCCTCGGGACTAGTAGGGCGTACAATGAGCAGTTCTTC	CASSSLGTSRAYNEQFF
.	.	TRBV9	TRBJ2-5	TGTGCCAGCAGCGCCCATGCAGGGGCCCAAGAGACCCAGTACTTC	CASSAHAGAQETQYF
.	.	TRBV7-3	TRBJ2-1	TGTCCCAGCAGCTTAACGGGATCGCCCGGTAATCCCTACAATGAGCAGTTCTTC	CPSSLTGSPGNPYNEQFF
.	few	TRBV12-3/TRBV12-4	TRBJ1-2	TGTGCCAGCAGTTTAGAGGGGCCCCGGGTTTTTTATGGCTACACCTTC	CASSLEGPRVFYGYTF
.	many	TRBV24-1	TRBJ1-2	TGTGCCACCAGTGATTTCGCGCGTCGCGGCTACACCTTC	CATSDFARRGYTF
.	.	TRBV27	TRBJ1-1	TGTGCCAGCAGTTTCAGGGGTCTTCGCACTGAAGCTTTCTTT	CASSFRGLRTEAFF
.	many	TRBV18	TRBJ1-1	TGTGCCAGCAGTCGAGGACAGAACACTGAAGCTTTCTTT	CASSRGQNTEAFF
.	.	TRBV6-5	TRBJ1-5	TGTGCCAGCAGTTACTCTCAGCTTAGCAATCAGCCCCAGCATTTT	CASSYSQLSNQPQHF
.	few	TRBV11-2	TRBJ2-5	TGTGCCAGCAGCCAAGAAGGGACCCGCCAAGAGACCCAGTACTTC	CASSQEGTRQETQYF
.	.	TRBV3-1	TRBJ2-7	TGTGCCAGCAGCTTTGCCTTGGGACGGAGCTCCTACGAGCAGTACTTC	CASSFALGRSSYEQYF
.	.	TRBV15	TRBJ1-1	TGTGCCACCAGCGGTCCGCGGTACACTGAAGCTTTCTTT	CATSGPRYTEAFF
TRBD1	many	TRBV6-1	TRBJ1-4	TGTGCCAGCAGCCGCCAAACAGGGGCGGGTGAAAAACTGTTTTTT	CASSRQTGAGEKLFF
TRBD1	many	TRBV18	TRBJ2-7	TGTGCCAGCTCACCGCGACAGGGGACGGAGCAGTACTTC	CASSPRQGTEQYF
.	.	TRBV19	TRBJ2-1	TGTGCCAGTAGTATACGCAGCAGCCCCTACAATGAGCAGTTCTTC	CASSIRSSPYNEQFF
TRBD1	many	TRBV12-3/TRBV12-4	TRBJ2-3	TGTGCCAGCAGCGACAGGGGTGATACGCAGTATTTT	CASSDRGDTQYF
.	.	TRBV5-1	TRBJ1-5	TGCGCCAGCAGCAAGGACAGCAATCAGCCCCAGCATTTT	CASSKDSNQPQHF
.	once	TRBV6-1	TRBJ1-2	TGTGCCAGCCGACCAACTACAGGGACCAAAGCTAACTATGGCTACACCTTC	CASRPTTGTKANYGYTF
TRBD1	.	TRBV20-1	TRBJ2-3	TGCAGTGCTGGAGGACCGGGACAGGGGGCGGGAGATACGCAGTATTTT	CSAGGPGQGAGDTQYF
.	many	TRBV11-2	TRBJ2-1	TGTTCGAGCAGCTCCTACAATGAGCAGTTCTTC	CSSSSYNEQFF
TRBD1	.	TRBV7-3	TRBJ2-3	TGTGCCAGCAGCTTCGACAGGGGCCGGGCAGATACGCAGTATTTT	CASSFDRGRADTQYF
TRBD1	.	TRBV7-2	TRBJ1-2	TGTGCCAGCAGCTTAAGCCCAGGGACAGGGCTGGGGGGCTACACCTTC	CASSLSPGTGLGGYTF
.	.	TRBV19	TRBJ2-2	TGTGCCAGTAGTATAACCAGGGATGGCATTGGAACCGGGGAGCTGTTTTTT	CASSITRDGIGTGELFF
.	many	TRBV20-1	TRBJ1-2	TGCAGTGCTAGCCCCGGGACTTTAAACTATGGCTACACCTTC	CSASPGTLNYGYTF
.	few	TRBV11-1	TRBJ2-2	TGTGCCAGCAGTCGACTATACATCGGGGAGCTGTTTTTT	CASSRLYIGELFF
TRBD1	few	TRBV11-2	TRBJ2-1	TGTGCCAGCAGCGAAGGGACAGTAAATGAGCAGTTCTTC	CASSEGTVNEQFF
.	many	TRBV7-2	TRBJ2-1	TGTGCCAGCAGCTTAGTAACCTACAATGAGCAGTTCTTC	CASSLVTYNEQFF
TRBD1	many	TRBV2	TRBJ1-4	TGTGCCAGCAGTGAAGAGGCGGGGACAGAACTGTTTTTT	CASSEEAGTELFF
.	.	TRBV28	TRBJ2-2	TGTGCCAGCAGACTTAGCGGTTCTAACACCGGGGAGCTGTTTTTT	CASRLSGSNTGELFF
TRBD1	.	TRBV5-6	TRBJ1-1	TGTGCCAGCAGCTCGACTCGACCGGGACAGGGGTATCCTGAAGCTTTCTTT	CASSSTRPGQGYPEAFF
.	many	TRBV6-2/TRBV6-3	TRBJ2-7	TGTGCCAGCAGATCCAGCGGAGGAATGACGCTCGAGCAGTACTTC	CASRSSGGMTLEQYF
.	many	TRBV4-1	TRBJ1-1	TGCGCCAGCAGCCAATCGCCGAGGGGGGCGAACACTGAAGCTTTCTTT	CASSQSPRGANTEAFF